This TCR beta chain derives from a study of naive and memory T cell subsets. Findings of the study overall: Findings for naive and memory subsets could not be checked against ground truth. Expression changes during T cell differentiation may affect RNA-based TCR counts. Possibly reflecting memory cells re-expressing CD45RA, a few larger clonotypes occurred in naive repertoires, especially CD8. Diversity fell and Gini index rose from naive through CM, EM, EMRA.

Looked up from germline, CDR1 is SEHNR and CDR2 is FQNEAQ (reference sequence). This CDR3 contains 15 residues. The trim removed 3 bases at V and 4 bases at J, leaving 7 bases unmatched. The beta constant-region primer was an equimolar mix of two oligonucleotides covering TRBC1 and TRBC2. Four rounds of PCR amplified the ligated cDNA using nested alpha and beta constant-region primers plus SP2. An oligonucleotide with the SP2 primer and a 12-nucleotide UMI was ligated to the cDNA 3' end. TCRdb recomputed calls from the UMI-ligation and nested PCR reads with MiXCR, one row per CDR3 protein. The repertoire holds about 99,000 distinct CDR3 sequences, with roughly 15% as singletons. Turning to this clonotype: Its cognate antigen is unknown.

The specimen sequenced was naive CD8+ T cells from blood. The source is a human donor in good health. The V call is TRBV7-9, the J call TRBJ2-3; TRBD2 matches 7 bases. The CDR3, as DNA: TGTGCCAGCAGCTTTTTTGGCGGGAGCGCAGATACGCAGTATTTT. Translated, it gives CASSFFGGSADTQYF.